These T cell receptor beta chains were read from a single sample in a study of shared clonotypes between healthy human individuals. The assay was immunoSEQ multiplex PCR, and TCRdb's table has in-frame clones only and misses some. The table lists roughly 500,000 clones, 95% to 97% of them singletons. Sample: naive CD4+ T cells sorted from blood. These receptors were obtained from a young woman in good health. Both conserved end residues are part of each CDR3. Each record gives: CDR3 length, D gene, clone size, V gene, J gene, CDR3 DNA, CDR3 protein. D genes are given only for firm matches. A clone size is listed for some rows: how often the clone was seen (once, few, many), or a class if it is expanded.

>14|.|.|TRBV7-6|TRBJ2-6
TGTGCCAGCAGCTCACAAAGTCGGGCCAACGTCCTGACTTTC
CASSSQSRANVLTF
>11|.|.|TRBV29-1|TRBJ1-2
TGCAGCGTTACCTCGTTCTATGGCTACACCTTC
CSVTSFYGYTF
>15|TRBD1|.|TRBV28|TRBJ2-7
TGTGCCAGCACGGTAGGGACAGGGCCCCTCCACGAGCAGTACTTC
CASTVGTGPLHEQYF
>17|.|few|TRBV4-2|TRBJ1-5
TGTGCCAGCAGCCAATACTCCGCGAGGGCAAGCAATCAGCCCCAGCATTTT
CASSQYSARASNQPQHF
>14|.|.|TRBV5-1|TRBJ2-7
TGCGCCAGCAGCTTGGGTTACAACTCCTACGAGCAGTACTTC
CASSLGYNSYEQYF
>13|.|.|TRBV11-2|TRBJ2-7
TGTGCCAGCAGCTTAGATCGAGTTTCCTTGCAGTACTTC
CASSLDRVSLQYF
>12|.|.|TRBV28|TRBJ1-2
TGTGCCAGCAGTTTACAGGGCTATGGCTACACCTTC
CASSLQGYGYTF
>18|.|.|TRBV11-2|TRBJ1-2
TGTGCCAGCAGCTTAGGGGGGCTCGGGAAAACGCTAATAAGTGGCTACACCTTC
CASSLGGLGKTLISGYTF
>13|.|.|TRBV12-5|TRBJ2-3
TGTGCTAGTGCCAATAGCGGCACAGATACGCAGTATTTT
CASANSGTDTQYF
>13|TRBD1|.|TRBV18|TRBJ2-7
TGTGCCAGCTCACCACGGGACAGGGAAGAGCAGTACTTC
CASSPRDREEQYF
>14|.|.|TRBV30|TRBJ1-1
TGTGCCTGGATTGCGCAGAGCCCGAACACTGAAGCTTTCTTT
CAWIAQSPNTEAFF
>15|.|once|TRBV19|TRBJ2-5
TGTGCCAGTAGAGCCTCTCCGACAGGCCAAGAGACCCAGTACTTC
CASRASPTGQETQYF
>9|.|few|TRBV28|TRBJ1-5
TGTGCCAGCTTCCAGCCCCAGCATTTT
CASFQPQHF
>13|.|.|TRBV2|TRBJ2-7
TGTGCCAGCGCGGGACAGAACCCCTACGAGCAGTACTTC
CASAGQNPYEQYF
>12|.|.|TRBV5-3|TRBJ2-7
TGTGCCAGAAGCCAATCTTTCCACGAGCAGTACTTC
CARSQSFHEQYF
>13|.|.|TRBV29-1|TRBJ2-3
TGCAGCGTCCGGAAAGTGAGGACAGATACGCAGTATTTT
CSVRKVRTDTQYF
>15|TRBD2|.|TRBV6-1|TRBJ2-3
TGTGCCAGCAGCGGACTAGCGGGGTACACAGATACGCAGTATTTT
CASSGLAGYTDTQYF
>15|TRBD2|.|TRBV5-1|TRBJ2-2
TGCGCCAGCAGCTTGGTAGCGGGAAACACCGGGGAGCTGTTTTTT
CASSLVAGNTGELFF
>17|TRBD1|.|TRBV13|TRBJ2-3
TGTGCCAGCAGCTCTTTAGACAGGGCGAGTGGGACAGATACGCAGTATTTT
CASSSLDRASGTDTQYF
>13|.|.|TRBV11-3|TRBJ1-1
TGTGCCAGCAGCGTACAGGGAGACACTGAAGCTTTCTTT
CASSVQGDTEAFF
>14|TRBD2|.|TRBV28|TRBJ2-1
TGTGCCAGCAGTCCCCCCGGGACTAGGAATGAGCAGTTCTTC
CASSPPGTRNEQFF
>14|TRBD1|.|TRBV5-1|TRBJ1-2
TGCGCCAGCAGCTTAGGACAGGGGGACTATGGCTACACCTTC
CASSLGQGDYGYTF
>13|.|.|TRBV30|TRBJ2-7
TGTGCCTGGGACAGCCAAATCGGCTACGAGCAGTACTTC
CAWDSQIGYEQYF
>13|.|.|TRBV6-4|TRBJ1-5
TGTGCCAGCAGTGACGAGTTTAATCAGCCCCAGCATTTT
CASSDEFNQPQHF
>15|TRBD2|.|TRBV11-2|TRBJ2-7
TGTGCCAGCAGCTTAGCTAGCGGGAGCGGTTACGAGCAGTACTTC
CASSLASGSGYEQYF
>15|.|.|TRBV19|TRBJ1-1
TGTGCCAGTACCACTCATTATGAGCCCGGCACTGAAGCTTTCTTT
CASTTHYEPGTEAFF
>16|TRBD2|.|TRBV18|TRBJ2-7
TGTGCCAGCTCACCCACCAGGGCGAGCGGGACGGGCGAGCAGTACTTC
CASSPTRASGTGEQYF
>15|TRBD1|few|TRBV28|TRBJ2-7
TGTGCCAGCAGGTCATCGGGACAGGGACTCGGCGAGCAGTACTTC
CASRSSGQGLGEQYF
>13|.|.|TRBV9|TRBJ1-1
TGTGCCAGCAGCGTAGCAGGGCCGACTGAAGCTTTCTTT
CASSVAGPTEAFF
>13|.|once|TRBV4-2|TRBJ2-2
TGTGCCAGCAGCCCCACGAGCACCGGGGAGCTGTTTTTT
CASSPTSTGELFF
>17|TRBD2|.|TRBV9|TRBJ2-3
TGTGCCAGCAGCGTCCTATCTCTAGCGGGAACCACAGATACGCAGTATTTT
CASSVLSLAGTTDTQYF
>14|.|.|TRBV10-3|TRBJ2-5
TGTGCCATCAGTGAGTCGCCCGGGTTTCGGTGGCAGTACTTC
CAISESPGFRWQYF